The clone carrying this T cell receptor (beta chain) was seen a few times. The V and J ends lost 5 bases and 6 bases, in that order; junction bases with no gene match: 17. CDR1 and CDR2 from the germline V gene are SEHNR and FQNEAQ (reference sequence). The CDR3 consists of 18 residues. The data derive from a study of shared T cell receptors in the human thymus. Data came from immunoSEQ multiplex PCR; TCRdb stores just in-frame clones and leaves some out. Of roughly 500,000 clones listed, 70% to 80% are singletons. The same specimen was also included in a second study, on human thymus T cells. That work adds: Corrective heart surgery yielded resections, and these provided the thymus tissue. Thymic repertoires overlap heavily among unrelated individuals, related research has reported.

The chain couples TRBV7-9 to TRBJ2-1, with 9 bases lining up with TRBD2. The sequenced material came from thymocytes. The clonotype comes from a boy less than two years old with a congenital heart defect. This CDR3 is CASSLGPAGGRRGNEQFF. As DNA, the CDR3 is TGTGCCAGCAGCCTCGGGCCTGCGGGAGGGCGACGGGGCAATGAGCAGTTCTTC.